This entry lists 2 T cell receptor beta chains sequenced from one sample in a study of lymphopenia after photon versus proton radiotherapy. Profiling relied on immunoSEQ multiplex PCR, and the TCRdb table lists in-frame clones only, not all of them. The sample holds about 40,000 clones; about 82% are singletons and the top ten take under 13%. This specimen was peripheral blood, taken from a patient treated with proton-based radiotherapy. The source of these receptors is a woman aged 70-85 years with pancreatic cancer. Some clones in this sample may be carry-over from other donors' samples.

This chain links TRBV5-1 with TRBJ1-4, with TRBD1 matching 7 bases. With 3 bases clipped from V and 2 bases from J, the junction kept 4 bases outside the gene matches. The germline V gene encodes CDR1 SGHRS and CDR2 YFSETQ. There are 15 residues in the CDR3. CDR3 DNA sequence: TGCGCCAGCAGCTACACAGGGGACACTAATGAAAAACTGTTTTTT. Translation: CASSYTGDTNEKLFF.

This chain connects TRBV5-1 to TRBJ2-3, with 8 bases identical to TRBD2. The V gene end was trimmed by 0 bases and the J gene end by 0 bases; junction bases not matched to a gene: 9. Germline lookup yields CDR1 SGHRS and CDR2 YFSETQ. The length of the CDR3 is 18 residues. This chain's CDR3 is CASSLARVAGTSTDTQYF. DNA of the CDR3: TGCGCCAGCAGCTTGGCCCGGGTAGCGGGAACTAGCACAGATACGCAGTATTTT.